Included here is one T cell receptor beta chain sequence, with context. This entry comes from a study of technical replicates of blood from a few donors. Libraries were prepared by immunoSEQ multiplex PCR; TCRdb keeps only in-frame clonotypes and omits some of them. The data hold about 50,000 clones, with about 96% observed a single time. V gave up 2 bases and J gave up 3 bases, with 8 bases separating them. Germline CDR1 is SGHAT and CDR2 is FQNNGV. The CDR3 sequence is 13 residues long. Sequencing was performed on T cells isolated from PBMCs. The receptor was derived from a human donor in good health. The chain has TRBV11-2 and TRBJ2-7, with D maybe TRBD2 (6 bases). The CDR3 here is CASSLQEGYEQYF. The CDR3, as DNA: TGTGCCAGCAGCTTACAGGAGGGCTACGAGCAGTACTTC.